This T cell receptor beta chain came from a study of cytomegalovirus exposure and HLA in healthy donors. Study results and caveats: Donors were assumed by presence/absence analyses to have roughly uniform sequencing depth.

This clone was observed a few times. Its cognate antigen is unknown. Amplification used 60 Vbeta primers and 13 Jbeta primers. TCRdb keeps only in-frame clones here, not all; method: immunoSEQ multiplex PCR. Of some 210,000 clones in the sample, roughly four fifths were seen once. This CDR3 contains 14 residues. In germline, CDR1 is LGHNA, CDR2 YNFKEQ. V shed 1 base and J shed 6 bases, with 13 bases lying between them. The receptor was derived from a woman in her forties or fifties in good health and CMV-seropositive. The chain employs TRBV4-2 and TRBJ2-7; D call uncertain. The sample consisted of PBMCs. In nucleotides, the CDR3 is TGTGCCAGCAGCCAAGGGGTGGATAGCCTCGAGCAGTACTTC. Protein: CASSQGVDSLEQYF.